What follows are 21 T cell receptor beta chains derived from one specimen sequenced in a study of blood T cells in healthy people across ages. The use of a sample-barcoded 5' primer and a J-beta primer mix characterized a second PCR of roughly 7 to 12 cycles. Using its own MiXCR run on the 5' RACE reads, TCRdb lists one record per CDR3 protein. The sample has approximately 1.5 million distinct CDR3 sequences, about 35% seen once; the top ten hold around 10%. The sequenced material came from blood. These receptors came from a woman aged 25 to 39 in good health.

This chain uses TRBV21-1 with TRBJ1-4; the table assigns TRBD1, which was not confirmed against the DNA. TRBV21-1 is a pseudogene locus. The CDR3 is 15 residues long. The CDR3 region has the DNA TGTGCCAGCAGCTCCTTTGAGGGGGCCAATGAAAAACTGTTTTTT. Amino acid sequence: CASSSFEGANEKLFF.

J is TRBJ1-3 and V is TRBV12-3 or TRBV12-4; 9 nucleotides agree with TRBD1. The CDR3 runs to 15 residues. Losses at the gene ends were 6 bases for V and 4 bases for J; bases not matched to a gene: 7. CDR3 sequence (DNA): TGTGCCAGCAGAGAACAGGGGGCAGGGGGAAACACCATATATTTT. This sequence encodes CASREQGAGGNTIYF.

Only a few counts were recorded for this clonotype. This sequence joins TRBV20-1 and TRBJ1-1, with TRBD1 matching 9 bases. The length of the CDR3 is 15 residues. The V segment lost 3 bases and the J segment 5 bases; nucleotides outside the gene matches: 10. CDR1 and CDR2 (germline): DFQATT, SNEGSKA (reference sequence). The CDR3 DNA reads TGCAGTGCTAGCCCTATTACAGGGGGCAGGACTGAAGCTTTCTTT. It encodes CSASPITGGRTEAFF.

The table lists this clonotype with many counts. This chain uses TRBV15 with TRBJ2-6; unclear D gene. Germline CDR1 is LNHNV and CDR2 is YYDKDF (reference sequence). This CDR3 is built from 16 residues. V was shortened by 5 bases and J by 0 bases, with 11 bases between the two germline ends. CDR3: CATSPGWVSGANVLTF. In DNA form, the CDR3 reads TGTGCCACCAGCCCTGGTTGGGTCTCTGGGGCCAACGTCCTGACTTTC.

This clonotype was picked up a small number of times. This chain connects TRBV6-1 to TRBJ1-4; D gene uncertain. The V gene's germline CDR1 is MNHNS and CDR2 SASEGT. CDR3 length: 13 residues. The germline V and J ends were trimmed by 8 bases and 8 bases, with 15 bases remaining between them. CDR3 nucleotides: TGTGCCAGCCGGGCTCCGGGGTGGGAAAAACTGTTTTTT. Translation gives CASRAPGWEKLFF.

This clonotype was found a few times. The chain links TRBV10-1 to TRBJ2-5; weak D call: TRBD2 (5 bases). CDR1 and CDR2 from the germline V gene are WNHNN and SYGVQD (reference sequence). The CDR3 totals 14 residues. With 0 bases removed from V and 5 bases from J, the gap between germline ends came to 10 bases. This CDR3 is CASSESGGPETQYF. CDR3 in DNA: TGCGCCAGCAGTGAGTCTGGAGGCCCGGAGACCCAGTACTTC.

V and J are TRBV6-1 and TRBJ1-2; D unresolved. The germline V gene encodes CDR1 MNHNS and CDR2 SASEGT. The ends were cut back, 3 bases at V and 4 bases at J, with 12 bases in the middle. This CDR3 region has 14 residues. This chain's CDR3 is CASSEWYNPYGYTF. CDR3 nucleotide sequence: TGTGCCAGCAGTGAGTGGTATAATCCCTATGGCTACACCTTC.

The chain couples TRBV29-1 to TRBJ2-2; D unclear. The CDR3 consists of 11 residues. With 4 bases removed from V and 7 bases from J, the gap between germline ends came to 7 bases. Per the germline V gene, CDR1 is SQVTM and CDR2 is ANQGSEA. The CDR3 coding sequence is TGCAGCGTTGTTTGGGTCGGGGAGCTGTTTTTT. Protein product: CSVVWVGELFF.

This clonotype was counted only a few times. This chain joins TRBV20-1 and TRBJ1-2, with a weak D call TRBD1 (6 bases). The germline V gene has CDR1 DFQATT and CDR2 SNEGSKA (reference sequence). The V end lost 2 bases, the J end lost 4 bases, and 14 bases lay between the germline ends. This CDR3 is 14 amino acids long. The chain's CDR3 is CSARQRRTAYGYTF. The CDR3 DNA reads as TGCAGTGCTAGACAAAGGAGGACAGCCTATGGCTACACCTTC.

Worth noting for this clonotype: At one end the junction does not follow the germline gene, possibly because of a read error. The chain links TRBV7-3 to TRBJ2-1, with D uncertain. The V gene's germline CDR1 is SGHTA and CDR2 FQGTGA. CDR3 length: 13 residues. This CDR3 is CVSSLTKDNEQFF. The CDR3 DNA is TGTGTCAGCAGCTTAACGAAAGACAATGAGCAGTTCTTC.

This clonotype was detected ten times or more. This chain uses TRBV7-2 with TRBJ2-5, with 7 bases aligning to TRBD1. J lost 4 bases, V lost 2 bases, and 1 base had no gene match. The germline gives CDR1 SGHTA, CDR2 FQGNSA. The CDR3 has 13 residues. The CDR3 loop is CASSLRGLETQYF. The DNA of the CDR3 is TGTGCCAGCAGCTTAAGGGGGCTAGAGACCCAGTACTTC.

On this clonotype: The CDR3 carries no conserved terminal phenylalanine or tryptophan, so it likely arises from a read error. The chain uses TRBV4-1 and TRBJ2-7; D perhaps matches TRBD1 (6 bases). The CDR3 extends over 14 amino acids. Germline values: CDR1 MGHRA, CDR2 YSYEKL. Trimming shortened V by 5 bases and J by 6 bases, and 17 bases separated the two germline ends. CDR3 region: CASSFPRTDGEQYI. The CDR3 bases are TGCGCCAGCAGCTTTCCCCGGACAGACGGCGAGCAGTACATC.

This clonotype was recorded at least ten times. The J gene is TRBJ2-5, the V gene TRBV4-1; D unclear. The CDR3 runs 14 residues. Germline V lookup: CDR1 MGHRA, CDR2 YSYEKL. V gave up 1 base and J gave up 0 bases, with 6 bases separating them. The CDR3 protein is CASSQVGNQETQYF. In DNA form, the CDR3 reads TGCGCCAGCAGCCAAGTGGGTAACCAAGAGACCCAGTACTTC.

This clonotype came up many times. The chain recombines TRBV20-1 with TRBJ2-4, with a possible D match to TRBD2 (5 bases). Germline V gives CDR1 DFQATT, CDR2 SNEGSKA (reference sequence). V lost 6 bases and J 1 base, leaving 16 bases between the germline ends. The CDR3 spans 15 residues. The CDR3 coding sequence is TGCAGTGCCAAAGGACTGACGGGGGCCAAAAACATTCAGTACTTC. Amino acids: CSAKGLTGAKNIQYF.

This clonotype was seen repeatedly, ten times or more. The chain combines TRBV6-1 with TRBJ2-3, with TRBD2 matching 13 bases. Trimming cost V 5 bases and J 3 bases; bases outside gene matches: 14. Per germline, CDR1 MNHNS and CDR2 SASEGT. The CDR3 covers 19 residues. The CDR3 coding sequence is TGTGCCAGCAGTAAACGACTAGCGGGGGGCCGCACCTCTACAGATACGCAGTATTTT. It encodes CASSKRLAGGRTSTDTQYF.

This clonotype was seen only once. The chain combines TRBV6-2 or TRBV6-3 with TRBJ2-1, with 7 bases that match TRBD1. The CDR3 is made up of 19 amino acids. V shed 2 bases and J 4 bases; nucleotides not matched to a gene: 17. Germline lookup yields CDR1 MNHEY and CDR2 SVGEGT. CDR3 nucleotides: TGTGCCAGCAGTTACGAAGGGGGCCGGCCCCACTCGATTTACAATGAGCAGTTCTTC. Translation: CASSYEGGRPHSIYNEQFF.

The chain carries TRBV6-5 and TRBJ1-1; D remains ambiguous. Per the germline V gene, CDR1 is MNHEY and CDR2 is SVGAGI. CDR3 size: 11 residues. V was cut by 7 bases and J by 8 bases, with 11 bases left in between. This chain's CDR3 is CASIGSREAFF. The CDR3 DNA reads as TGTGCCAGCATAGGCTCCAGAGAAGCTTTCTTT.

There are a few counts of this clonotype. The rearrangement joins TRBV7-6 to TRBJ2-7; 10 bases align to TRBD1. Per the germline V gene, CDR1 is SGHVS and CDR2 is FNYEAQ. The V segment lost 3 bases and the J segment 5 bases; nucleotides outside the gene matches: 4. The CDR3 totals 14 residues. Here the CDR3 reads CASSLTGGWHEQYF. The CDR3 DNA sequence: TGTGCCAGCAGCTTGACAGGGGGCTGGCACGAGCAGTACTTC.

Only one count was recorded for this clonotype. Since a much larger clone is just one base distant, this may be a read error. The V and J genes are TRBV5-5 and TRBJ2-5; D remains ambiguous. The germline V gene encodes CDR1 SGHKS and CDR2 YYEKEE (reference sequence). This CDR3 is 9 amino acids long. This CDR3 reads CASREIQYF. The CDR3 bases are TGTGCCAGCAGGGAGATCCAGTACTTC.

With regard to this clonotype: This may be a read error: a much more frequent sequence differs by one nucleotide. The rearrangement uses TRBV20-1 and TRBJ2-5, with a possible D match to TRBD2 (5 bases). This CDR3 spans 12 amino acids. The germline V gene encodes CDR1 DFQATT and CDR2 SNEGSKA (reference sequence). In DNA, the CDR3 is TGCAGTACTAGAGTTTCCCTTGAGACCCAGTACTTC. Encoded protein: CSTRVSLETQYF.

As for this clonotype: One junction end does not reproduce the germline sequence, and a read error may be involved. The genes are TRBV24-1 and TRBJ2-1; 8 nucleotides align to TRBD1. Germline CDR1 KGHDR, CDR2 SFDVKD. This CDR3 region has 13 residues. CDR3 nucleotide sequence: TGTGCCACCACCGGGACAGGATACAATGAGCGGTTCTTC. This gives the protein CATTGTGYNERFF.